Below, 23 T cell receptor beta chains from the same sample are listed, as sequenced in a study of shared clonotypes between healthy human individuals. Sequencing was performed with immunoSEQ multiplex PCR; in TCRdb, only in-frame clones are kept and a portion is missing. Seen here are 2,500,000 or so clones, 92% observed once, and the top ten hold around 0.38%. The sample was naive CD4+ T cells from PBMCs. The subset is: CD45RA+ positively selected. The receptor set was obtained from a young man in good health. Some clones in this sample may be carry-over from other donors' samples.

The chain employs TRBV27 and TRBJ2-7, with 7 positions matching TRBD2. The germline V gene encodes CDR1 MNHEY and CDR2 SMNVEV (reference sequence). The CDR3 contains 16 residues. V trimming: 4 bases; J trimming: 2 bases; junction bases outside the gene matches: 11. The CDR3 region has the DNA TGTGCCAGCAGTTCCGCGGGGCGGGAGCCGACCTACGAGCAGTACTTC. Amino acids: CASSSAGREPTYEQYF.

The V call is TRBV27, the J call TRBJ1-4; D remains ambiguous. CDR3 length equals 15 residues. V shed 2 bases and J shed 3 bases, with 10 bases lying between them. CDR1 MNHEY and CDR2 SMNVEV come from the germline V gene (reference sequence). The CDR3 nucleotides are TGTGCCAGCAGTTTAGGGAGGAGGGCTAATGAAAAACTGTTTTTT. Amino acid sequence: CASSLGRRANEKLFF. Variable domain in full (rest from reference TRBV27 and TRBJ1-4): EAQVTQNPRYLITVTGKKLTVTCSQNMNHEYMSWYRQDPGLGLRQIYYSMNVEVTDKGDVPEGYKVSRKEKRNFPLILESPSPNQTSLYFCASSLGRRANEKLFFGSGTQLSVL.

This chain uses TRBV5-1 with TRBJ2-4; D is unclear. CDR3 size: 13 residues. Between the trimmed V and J ends, which lost 0 bases and 13 bases, there was a span of 14 bases. Germline V CDR1 and CDR2: SGHRS, YFSETQ. The CDR3 DNA follows: TGCGCCAGCAGCTTGGGAGTTGAGGAAATACAGTACTTC. It specifies CASSLGVEEIQYF. The full variable domain, completed using reference TRBV5-1 and TRBJ2-4, is KAGVTQTPRYLIKTRGQQVTLSCSPISGHRSVSWYQQTPGQGLQFLFEYFSETQRNKGNFPGRFSGRQFSNSRSEMNVSTLELGDSALYLCASSLGVEEIQYFGAGTRLSVL.

The CDR3 DNA sequence: TGTGCCAGCGCGAAGACAGGGGGCGGGGACACTGAAGCTTTCTTT. Translated: CASAKTGGGDTEAFF. The gene calls are TRBV6-6 and TRBJ1-1; 10 bases fit TRBD1. The V gene's germline CDR1 is MNHNY and CDR2 SVGAGI (reference sequence). Trimming cost V 8 bases and J 3 bases; bases outside gene matches: 9. The CDR3 totals 15 residues.

The chain combines TRBV6-1 with TRBJ2-7, with 11 bases lining up with TRBD2. The germline V gene has CDR1 MNHNS and CDR2 SASEGT. V was clipped by 7 bases and J by 5 bases; unmatched bases: 10. This CDR3 region has 15 residues. CDR3 residues: CASIQGSSGRDEQYF. DNA for the CDR3: TGTGCCAGCATTCAAGGCAGTAGCGGGAGGGACGAGCAGTACTTC.

V is TRBV29-1 and J is TRBJ1-1, with D possibly being TRBD1 (5 bases). Germline V CDR1 and CDR2: SQVTM, ANQGSEA. Trimming took off 4 bases at V and 5 bases at J, with 11 bases between the two ends. CDR3 size: 12 residues. The CDR3 protein is CSVGGMRTEAFF. In DNA, the CDR3 is TGCAGCGTTGGGGGGATGCGGACTGAAGCTTTCTTT.

The J gene is TRBJ2-5, the V gene TRBV11-2; unclear D gene. TRBJ2-7 matches the DNA end more closely, so the J call is doubtful. CDR1 is SGHAT, CDR2 FQNNGV, per germline. CDR3 length: 15 residues. DNA for the CDR3: TGTGCCAGCAGCCTCCGACTCCGCCCGGTTTACGAGCAGTACTTC. Protein product: CASSLRLRPVYEQYF.

J is TRBJ2-7 and V is TRBV7-3; the match to TRBD2 covers 7 bases. CDR1 is SGHTA and CDR2 is FQGTGA in the germline V gene. V gave up 3 bases and J gave up 9 bases; unmatched junction bases: 8. This CDR3 contains 13 residues. CDR3 nucleotide sequence: TGTGCCAGCAGCTTGGCCCGCGGGAGAGGGCAGTACTTC. This codes for CASSLARGRGQYF.

J is TRBJ2-7 and V is TRBV28; 7 positions match TRBD1. Germline V gene lookup returns CDR1 MDHEN and CDR2 SYDVKM. The CDR3 length is 14 residues. J lost 2 bases, V lost 3 bases, and 4 bases had no gene match. This chain's CDR3 is CASSLPGTAYEQYF. CDR3 bases: TGTGCCAGCAGTTTGCCCGGGACAGCCTACGAGCAGTACTTC.

This clone showed up just once. The chain couples TRBV6-5 to TRBJ1-2; D not resolved. This CDR3 has 12 amino acids. Germline values: CDR1 MNHEY, CDR2 SVGAGI. V lost 10 bases to trimming and J lost 7 bases, with 16 bases between them. In DNA, the CDR3 is TGTGCCAACTGGAGCGTGAAGGGTGGCTACACCTTC. Its protein product is CANWSVKGGYTF.

This rearrangement joins TRBV28 to TRBJ2-1; 14 bases match TRBD2. Germline loops: CDR1 MDHEN, CDR2 SYDVKM. The V and J ends lost 2 bases and 0 bases, in that order; junction bases with no gene match: 9. This CDR3 contains 20 residues. The CDR3 bases are TGTGCCAGCAGTTTAGACGGGACTAGCGGGGGTAAGGGCTCCTACAATGAGCAGTTCTTC. Translating it yields CASSLDGTSGGKGSYNEQFF.

J is TRBJ2-4 and V is TRBV28; perhaps TRBD2 as D (7 bases). This CDR3 has 16 residues. The germline gives CDR1 MDHEN, CDR2 SYDVKM. V was pared by 6 bases and J by 2 bases, with 17 bases between. The CDR3 region is CASRPQGGAPKNIQYF. Here the CDR3 DNA reads TGTGCCAGCAGACCTCAAGGGGGGGCCCCCAAAAACATTCAGTACTTC.

The rearrangement uses TRBV9 and TRBJ1-6; D is undetermined. This CDR3 is built from 14 residues. Per germline, CDR1 SGDLS and CDR2 YYNGEE. Deletions cut 0 bases from V and 7 bases from J, with 8 bases between. CDR3 sequence: CASSVAIQNSPLHF. The CDR3, as DNA: TGTGCCAGCAGCGTAGCTATCCAGAATTCACCCCTCCACTTT.

J is TRBJ1-1 and V is TRBV5-4; tentatively, D is TRBD1 (5 bases). V lost 0 bases, J lost 2 bases, and 11 bases lay in between. The CDR3 totals 15 residues. Per germline, CDR1 SGHNT and CDR2 YYREEE (reference sequence). The CDR3 spells CASSLAGGGNTEAFF. CDR3 coding DNA: TGTGCCAGCAGCTTGGCCGGGGGGGGAAACACTGAAGCTTTCTTT.

The chain links TRBV6-5 to TRBJ2-5; D is perhaps TRBD1 or TRBD2 (5 bases each). The J call is doubtful: the DNA matches TRBJ2-7 better. In germline, CDR1 is MNHEY, CDR2 SVGAGI. The CDR3 is 13 residues long. The CDR3 loop is CASTGRSAYEQYF. The DNA of the CDR3 is TGTGCCAGCACGGGACGGAGCGCCTACGAGCAGTACTTC.

The rearrangement joins TRBV28 to TRBJ1-2; 8 bases align to TRBD1. With V trimmed by 11 bases and J by 2 bases, 10 bases remained unmatched. Per the germline V gene, CDR1 is MDHEN and CDR2 is SYDVKM. This CDR3 is built from 14 residues. The chain's CDR3 is CAATGQGLNYGYTF. CDR3 nucleotides: TGTGCCGCCACTGGACAGGGCTTGAACTATGGCTACACCTTC.

The rearrangement joins TRBV6-5 to TRBJ2-7, with D tentatively TRBD1 or TRBD2 (5 bases each). The germline V gene has CDR1 MNHEY and CDR2 SVGAGI. The V and J ends lost 5 bases and 1 base respectively, with 15 bases between them. CDR3 length: 15 residues. Here the CDR3 reads CASSPGTLGSYEQYF. DNA of the CDR3: TGTGCCAGCAGTCCCGGGACCTTAGGATCCTACGAGCAGTACTTC.

Concerning this clone: Other DNA sequences from this sample encode an identical CDR3 as well. The gene calls are TRBV20-1 and TRBJ2-7; a weak D match, TRBD1 (6 bases). V was pared by 5 bases and J by 4 bases, with 9 bases between. This CDR3 is built from 11 residues. Germline CDR1 and CDR2: DFQATT and SNEGSKA (reference sequence). The chain's CDR3 is CSAYRVYEQYF. For the CDR3, the DNA is TGCAGTGCTTACAGGGTGTACGAGCAGTACTTC.

This sequence joins TRBV7-9 and TRBJ2-7; D ambiguous. This CDR3 has 12 residues. V lost 5 bases, J lost 2 bases, and 7 bases lay in between. Germline CDR1 is SEHNR and CDR2 is FQNEAQ (reference sequence). The CDR3 region has the DNA TGTGCCAGCAGCCACCCGGCCTACGAGCAGTACTTC. It codes for CASSHPAYEQYF. Looking up the rest from reference TRBV7-9 and TRBJ2-7 gives the full variable domain: DTGVSQNPRHKITKRGQNVTFRCDPISEHNRLYWYRQTLGQGPEFLTYFQNEAQLEKSRLLSDRFSAERPKGSFSTLEIQRTEQGDSAMYLCASSHPAYEQYFGPGTRLTVT.

V and J are TRBV14 and TRBJ2-1; D is unclear. Germline CDR1 reads SGHDN; CDR2 reads FVKESK. The V and J ends lost 3 bases and 5 bases respectively, with 2 bases between them. The CDR3 spans 11 residues. For the CDR3, the DNA is TGTGCCAGCAGCCATAACAATGAGCAGTTCTTC. It yields the protein CASSHNNEQFF.

Note on this clone: The same CDR3 can be traced to other DNA sequences in this sample. The rearrangement uses TRBV11-2 and TRBJ2-2; D gene unclear. Trimming took 2 bases from V and 0 from J, leaving 4 bases between them. The germline gives CDR1 SGHAT, CDR2 FQNNGV. The length of the CDR3 is 14 residues. The CDR3 spells CASSLRTNTGELFF. CDR3 nucleotide sequence: TGTGCCAGCAGCTTAAGGACGAACACCGGGGAGCTGTTTTTT.

The V gene is TRBV6-1, the J gene TRBJ1-1, with no clear D. Trimming removed 0 bases at V and 2 bases at J, with 10 bases between. The germline V gene encodes CDR1 MNHNS and CDR2 SASEGT. CDR3 length equals 15 residues. The chain's CDR3 is CASSEAHLTNTEAFF. DNA for the CDR3: TGTGCCAGCAGTGAAGCGCACCTTACAAACACTGAAGCTTTCTTT.

The chain couples TRBV28 to TRBJ2-5; 8 nucleotides line up with TRBD1. Germline lookup yields CDR1 MDHEN and CDR2 SYDVKM. V trimming: 9 bases; J trimming: 0 bases; junction bases outside the gene matches: 6. CDR3 length: 14 residues. The CDR3 spells CASNRGTNQETQYF. The CDR3 bases are TGTGCCAGTAACAGGGGGACCAACCAAGAGACCCAGTACTTC.